This entry lists 31 T cell receptor beta chains sequenced from one sample in a study of blood T cell repertoires in COVID-19. The table came from immunoSEQ multiplex PCR; TCRdb's copy has only in-frame clones and leaves some out. The sample yields 200,000 to 300,000 clones, about four fifths seen once. The sequenced sample was peripheral blood. All receptors come from a woman older than 75 with acute or convalescent COVID-19.

The rearrangement uses TRBV4-2 and TRBJ2-2; D ambiguous. The CDR3 contains 15 residues. From germline, CDR1 is LGHNA and CDR2 YNFKEQ. Trimming stripped 1 base from V and 0 bases from J, with 6 bases between. Here the CDR3 DNA reads TGTGCCAGCAGCCAAGGAGGCTCGAACACCGGGGAGCTGTTTTTT. It codes for CASSQGGSNTGELFF.

This clone was detected only a few times. The chain recombines TRBV2 with TRBJ1-4, with 8 bases fitting TRBD1. V lost 6 bases to trimming and J lost 4 bases; unmatched junction nucleotides: 10. This CDR3 comprises 16 residues. Germline V CDR1 and CDR2: SNHLY, FYNNEI. CDR3 sequence (DNA): TGTGCCAGCAGGTGGTTGACAGGGGACGTTAATGAAAAACTGTTTTTT. Translating it yields CASRWLTGDVNEKLFF.

The chain has TRBV24-1 and TRBJ1-5, with a tentative D call TRBD1 (5 bases). Germline V gene sequence: CDR1 KGHDR, CDR2 SFDVKD. The CDR3 covers 17 residues. The V end lost 1 base, the J end lost 2 bases, and 14 bases lay between the germline ends. CDR3 protein: CATSDLRGRRGNQPQHF. As DNA, the CDR3 is TGTGCCACCAGTGATTTACGGGGCAGGAGGGGCAATCAGCCCCAGCATTTT.

The genes are TRBV13 and TRBJ2-1, with a possible D match to TRBD2 (6 bases). Germline CDR1 reads PRHDT; CDR2 reads FYEKMQ (reference sequence). The V and J ends lost 4 bases and 0 bases respectively, with 10 bases between them. The CDR3 is made up of 15 amino acids. Here the CDR3 reads CASSWDGSSYNEQFF. CDR3 nucleotide sequence: TGTGCCAGCAGCTGGGACGGGAGCTCCTACAATGAGCAGTTCTTC.

This sequence joins TRBV28 and TRBJ1-2; maybe TRBD1 (5 bases). This CDR3 contains 14 residues. V lost 5 bases and J lost 8, with 18 bases in between. Germline values: CDR1 MDHEN, CDR2 SYDVKM. The CDR3 nucleotides read TGTGCCAGCAGTATACGTAGCAGGGTTCTAGGCTACACCTTC. It codes for CASSIRSRVLGYTF.

The gene calls are TRBV6-5 and TRBJ2-7; 8 nucleotides agree with TRBD1. Germline trimming cut 8 bases from V and 2 bases from J; bases unmatched to any gene: 5. CDR3 length equals 13 residues. CDR1 is MNHEY and CDR2 is SVGAGI in the germline V gene. The chain's CDR3 is CASSQGAPYEQYF. The CDR3 DNA reads TGTGCCAGCTCCCAGGGGGCCCCCTACGAGCAGTACTTC.

This clone has only a few counts. The chain couples TRBV7-2 to TRBJ2-7; TRBD2 matches 12 bases. The CDR3 is 15 amino acids. V was pared by 1 base and J by 9 bases, with 7 bases of the junction left unmatched. Germline CDR1 SGHTA, CDR2 FQGNSA. The CDR3 region has the DNA TGTGCCAGCAGCTTAGGACTAGCGGGGGCGTCATTGCAGTACTTC. Amino acid sequence: CASSLGLAGASLQYF.

The chain links TRBV28 to TRBJ1-5; weak D call: TRBD1 (5 bases). This CDR3 is 15 amino acids long. With 10 bases removed from V and 1 base from J, the gap between germline ends came to 17 bases. Looked up from germline, CDR1 is MDHEN and CDR2 is SYDVKM. The CDR3 here is CATGGGVLSNQPQHF. Written as DNA, the CDR3 is TGTGCCACCGGGGGAGGGGTGTTGAGCAATCAGCCCCAGCATTTT.

The rearrangement uses TRBV3-1 (or the pseudogene TRBV3-2) and TRBJ2-5, with TRBD2 identical over 14 bases. The CDR3 extends over 19 amino acids. After removal of 4 bases from V and 0 bases from J, the junction contained 10 bases not matched to a gene. Germline V gene sequence: CDR1 LGHDT, CDR2 YNNKEL (reference sequence). Here the CDR3 reads CASSRLAGGPGRYQETQYF. CDR3 coding DNA: TGTGCCAGCAGCCGACTAGCGGGGGGGCCAGGAAGGTACCAAGAGACCCAGTACTTC.

This rearrangement joins TRBV12-5 to TRBJ1-6; perhaps TRBD1 as D (6 bases). Looked up from germline, CDR1 is LGHNT and CDR2 is FRNRAP. The length of the CDR3 is 16 residues. Trimming removed 2 bases at V and 7 bases at J, with 15 bases between. As DNA, the CDR3 is TGTGCTAGTGGTTTGCAACCACGGACAGAGAATTCACCCCTCCACTTT. This translates into CASGLQPRTENSPLHF.

V usage is TRBV2 and J usage is TRBJ2-3; D may be TRBD1 (5 bases). Trimming shortened V by 6 bases and J by 0 bases, and 7 bases separated the two germline ends. The germline CDR1 and CDR2 sequences are SNHLY and FYNNEI. The CDR3 totals 13 residues. CDR3 protein: CASRGRSTDTQYF. CDR3 bases: TGTGCCAGCAGGGGGCGGAGCACAGATACGCAGTATTTT.

The chain joins TRBV29-1 to TRBJ1-1, with 9 bases aligning to TRBD1. The trim removed 7 bases at V and 6 bases at J, leaving 9 bases unmatched. CDR1 is SQVTM and CDR2 is ANQGSEA in the germline V gene. This CDR3 comprises 13 residues. This CDR3 is CSGTGTGRAEAFF. The CDR3 nucleotides read TGCAGCGGGACTGGGACAGGGAGGGCTGAAGCTTTCTTT.

This chain links TRBV28 with TRBJ2-2; 9 bases line up with TRBD1. The CDR3 is 16 residues long. The V gene end was trimmed by 6 bases and the J gene end by 0 bases; junction bases not matched to a gene: 5. The germline V gene encodes CDR1 MDHEN and CDR2 SYDVKM. The CDR3 bases are TGTGCCAGCAGACCTCGGACAGGGGCGAACACCGGGGAGCTGTTTTTT. The encoded protein is CASRPRTGANTGELFF.

This clone was seen more than once but under ten times. The chain couples TRBV3-1 (or the pseudogene TRBV3-2) to TRBJ1-2, with 8 bases lining up with TRBD1. The CDR3 covers 16 residues. The V segment lost 1 base and the J segment 5 bases; nucleotides outside the gene matches: 9. CDR1 and CDR2 from the germline V gene are LGHDT and YNNKEL (reference sequence). CDR3 amino acids: CASSQVGGQGAYGYTF. The DNA of the CDR3 is TGTGCCAGCAGCCAAGTAGGGGGTCAGGGGGCTTATGGCTACACCTTC.

The chain employs TRBV24-1 and TRBJ1-5; 7 bases are a match to TRBD1. Germline loops: CDR1 KGHDR, CDR2 SFDVKD. CDR3 size: 15 residues. V lost 4 bases and J lost 2; bases outside the gene matches: 4. The CDR3, as DNA: TGTGCCACCAGTGACCCCGGACAGGGCAATCAGCCCCAGCATTTT. This encodes CATSDPGQGNQPQHF.

The genes are TRBV14 and TRBJ2-2; 11 bases line up with TRBD1. The germline V gene encodes CDR1 SGHDN and CDR2 FVKESK. V lost 1 base and J lost 4; bases outside the gene matches: 2. The CDR3 length is 16 residues. CDR3 sequence (DNA): TGTGCCAGCAGCCAAGCCGGGACAGGGGGCACCGGGGAGCTGTTTTTT. Translation gives CASSQAGTGGTGELFF.

The rearrangement links TRBV30 to TRBJ2-5, with 9 bases that match TRBD2. Germline V gene lookup returns CDR1 GTSNPN and CDR2 SVGIG (reference sequence). J was trimmed by 0 bases and V by 1 base; bases with no gene match: 9. This CDR3 has 17 residues. In nucleotides, the CDR3 is TGTGCCTGGAGTGGGTTTAGCGGGGGTTTTTACCAAGAGACCCAGTACTTC. It codes for CAWSGFSGGFYQETQYF.

The gene calls are TRBV10-1 and TRBJ1-5, with D possibly matching TRBD1 (6 bases). The CDR3 sequence is 17 residues long. Germline CDR1 and CDR2: WNHNN and SYGVQD (reference sequence). Trimming shortened V by 8 bases and J by 4 bases, and 24 bases separated the two germline ends. CDR3 nucleotide sequence: TGCGCCAGCCGCCGGCTAATACCGGGACATATTAATCAGCCCCAGCATTTT. Residues: CASRRLIPGHINQPQHF.

This chain connects TRBV28 to TRBJ1-1, with D possibly TRBD1 on 6 matching bases. Germline lookup yields CDR1 MDHEN and CDR2 SYDVKM. This CDR3 comprises 15 residues. V gave up 2 bases and J gave up 0 bases, with 10 bases separating them. The chain's CDR3 is CASSLRTGMNTEAFF. In DNA, the CDR3 is TGTGCCAGCAGTTTAAGAACAGGGATGAACACTGAAGCTTTCTTT.

The chain is built from TRBV3-1 (or the pseudogene TRBV3-2) and TRBJ1-4, with D possibly being TRBD1 (6 bases). The CDR3 spans 16 residues. Between the trimmed V and J ends, which lost 3 bases and 1 base, there was a span of 12 bases. Germline V gene lookup returns CDR1 LGHDT and CDR2 YNNKEL (reference sequence). Here the CDR3 reads CASSHPAGVTNEKLFF. The CDR3, as DNA: TGTGCCAGCAGCCACCCCGCAGGGGTAACTAATGAAAAACTGTTTTTT.

This clone was seen just once. The chain combines TRBV20-1 with TRBJ1-6, with D possibly matching TRBD1 (6 bases). This CDR3 comprises 12 residues. From germline, CDR1 is DFQATT and CDR2 SNEGSKA (reference sequence). V shed 3 bases and J shed 13 bases, with 13 bases lying between them. The CDR3 here is CSASTNTGPLHF. CDR3 in DNA: TGCAGTGCTAGTACAAACACAGGGCCCCTCCACTTT.

The V gene is TRBV10-2, the J gene TRBJ2-1; a weak D match, TRBD1 (7 bases). V lost 5 bases to trimming and J lost 7 bases, with 15 bases between them. This CDR3 contains 14 residues. CDR1 and CDR2 (germline): WSHSY, SAAADI. CDR3 sequence: CASSNRGGKNEQFF. The DNA for the CDR3 is TGCGCCAGCAGTAACAGGGGCGGGAAGAATGAGCAGTTCTTC.

The chain couples TRBV5-1 to TRBJ1-2; TRBD1 aligns across 7 bases. Germline loops: CDR1 SGHRS, CDR2 YFSETQ. J was trimmed by 1 base and V by 0 bases; bases with no gene match: 3. CDR3 size: 15 residues. The chain's CDR3 is CASSLGTGNNYGYTF. CDR3 nucleotides: TGCGCCAGCAGCTTGGGGACAGGAAATAACTATGGCTACACCTTC.

CDR3 residues: CASSQLQGLGNIQYF. As DNA, the CDR3 is TGTGCCAGCAGCCAGTTACAGGGGCTGGGAAACATTCAGTACTTC. The chain couples TRBV14 to TRBJ2-4; 7 bases agree with TRBD1. CDR3 length equals 15 residues. Germline CDR1 and CDR2: SGHDN and FVKESK. The ends lost 3 bases at V and 6 bases at J; junction bases unmatched: 8.

This clone has a count of ten or more. The V gene is TRBV19, the J gene TRBJ2-7; tentatively, D is TRBD1 (5 bases). V dropped 1 base and J dropped 7 bases, with 14 bases sitting between them. The germline V gene encodes CDR1 LNHDA and CDR2 SQIVND (reference sequence). The CDR3 loop spans 14 amino acids. CDR3 nucleotides: TGTGCCAGTAGTATAGTGGCAGGGTCAAGGGAGCAGTACTTC. This gives the protein CASSIVAGSREQYF.

The rearrangement uses TRBV30 and TRBJ2-1; 10 bases match TRBD1. The length of the CDR3 is 14 residues. V was clipped by 3 bases and J by 9 bases; unmatched bases: 8. CDR1 GTSNPN and CDR2 SVGIG come from the germline V gene (reference sequence). In DNA, the CDR3 is TGTGCCTGGAGAGACAGGGGGCGAGTGGGTGAGCAGTTCTTC. It translates to CAWRDRGRVGEQFF.

The V and J genes are TRBV6-6 and TRBJ1-5; maybe TRBD1 (6 bases). This CDR3 has 20 residues. Germline V gene sequence: CDR1 MNHNY, CDR2 SVGAGI (reference sequence). V lost 6 bases, J lost 0 bases, and 27 bases lay in between. CDR3 sequence reads: CASSGRDRDKPLNSNQPQHF. The CDR3 region has the DNA TGTGCCAGCAGCGGAAGGGATCGGGACAAACCCTTAAATAGCAATCAGCCCCAGCATTTT.

This clone was seen at least ten times. This rearrangement joins TRBV5-6 to TRBJ1-5; TRBD1 matches at 7 bases. Germline CDR1 reads SGHDT; CDR2 reads YYEEEE. This CDR3 is built from 16 residues. J lost 3 bases, V lost 1 base, and 7 bases had no gene match. The CDR3 loop is CASSLRRQGPNQPQHF. CDR3 in DNA: TGTGCCAGCAGCTTGAGGCGACAGGGACCCAATCAGCCCCAGCATTTT.

The chain carries TRBV5-1 and TRBJ2-1; 8 nucleotides align to TRBD1. Looked up from germline, CDR1 is SGHRS and CDR2 is YFSETQ. The CDR3 spans 15 residues. V trimming: 7 bases; J trimming: 2 bases; junction bases outside the gene matches: 8. CDR3 residues: CASAEQGGPYNEQFF. As DNA, the CDR3 is TGCGCCAGCGCCGAACAGGGGGGCCCCTACAATGAGCAGTTCTTC.

This clone was detected a few times. This chain connects TRBV12-3 or TRBV12-4 to TRBJ2-2; D gene ambiguous. The germline V and J ends were trimmed by 6 bases and 6 bases, with 8 bases remaining between them. CDR3 length: 12 residues. For the CDR3, the DNA is TGTGCCAGCAGCCTCAGTTCCGGGGAGCTGTTTTTT. The encoded protein is CASSLSSGELFF.

As DNA, the CDR3 is TGTGCCAGCAGCCAAGGATCTGAGCCCACTGAAGCTTTCTTT. Translating it yields CASSQGSEPTEAFF. The V gene is TRBV4-2, the J gene TRBJ1-1; no reliable D call. Per the germline V gene, CDR1 is LGHNA and CDR2 is YNFKEQ. The CDR3 has 14 residues. V gave up 1 base and J gave up 4 bases, with 10 bases separating them.